This T cell receptor (beta chain) was identified during a study of cytomegalovirus exposure and HLA in healthy donors. The ends were cut back, 5 bases at V and 1 base at J, with 15 bases in the middle. The germline CDR1 and CDR2 sequences are MNHEY and SMNVEV (reference sequence). CDR3 size: 16 residues. The PCR had 60 Vbeta and 13 Jbeta primers. Profiled with immunoSEQ multiplex PCR; TCRdb holds only in-frame clones, not every one. The sample holds 85,000 to 90,000 clones, approximately 81% seen once. This receptor was taken from a man aged 35-49 years in good health and CMV-seropositive. The sequenced sample was PBMCs. The chain carries TRBV27 and TRBJ2-4; D is perhaps TRBD2 (6 bases). The CDR3 region is CASSPFGGRAKNIQYF. CDR3 nucleotide sequence: TGTGCCAGCAGTCCGTTTGGAGGGAGGGCCAAAAACATTCAGTACTTC.